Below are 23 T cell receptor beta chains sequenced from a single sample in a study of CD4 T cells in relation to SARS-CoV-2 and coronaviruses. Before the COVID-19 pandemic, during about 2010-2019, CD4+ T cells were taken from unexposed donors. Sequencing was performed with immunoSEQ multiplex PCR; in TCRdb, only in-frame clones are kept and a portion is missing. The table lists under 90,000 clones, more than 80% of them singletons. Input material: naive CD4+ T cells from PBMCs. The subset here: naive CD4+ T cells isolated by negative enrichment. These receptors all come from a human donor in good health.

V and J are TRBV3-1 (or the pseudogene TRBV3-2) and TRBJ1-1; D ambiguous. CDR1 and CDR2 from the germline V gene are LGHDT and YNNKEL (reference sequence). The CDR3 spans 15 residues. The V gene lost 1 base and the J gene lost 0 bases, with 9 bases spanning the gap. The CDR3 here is CASSQGVGMNTEAFF. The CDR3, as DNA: TGTGCCAGCAGCCAAGGCGTCGGGATGAACACTGAAGCTTTCTTT.

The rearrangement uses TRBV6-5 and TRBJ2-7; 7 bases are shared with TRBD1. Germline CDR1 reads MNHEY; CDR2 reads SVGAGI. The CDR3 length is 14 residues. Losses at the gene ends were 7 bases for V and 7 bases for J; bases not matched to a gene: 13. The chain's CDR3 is CASMSYRGADEQYF. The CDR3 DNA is TGTGCCAGCATGAGTTACAGGGGAGCTGATGAGCAGTACTTC.

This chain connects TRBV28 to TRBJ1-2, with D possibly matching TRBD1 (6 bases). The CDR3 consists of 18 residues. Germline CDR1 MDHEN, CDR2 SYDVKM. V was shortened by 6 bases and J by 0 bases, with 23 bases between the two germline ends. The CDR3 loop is CASSPPPVRGITNYGYTF. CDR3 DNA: TGTGCCAGCAGCCCCCCCCCGGTTAGGGGGATCACTAACTATGGCTACACCTTC.

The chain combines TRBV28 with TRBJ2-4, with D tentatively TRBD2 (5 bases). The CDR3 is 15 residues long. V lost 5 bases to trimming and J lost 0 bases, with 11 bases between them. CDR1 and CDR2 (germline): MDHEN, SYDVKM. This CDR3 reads CASSPRELAKNIQYF. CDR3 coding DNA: TGTGCCAGCAGTCCTCGGGAACTAGCCAAAAACATTCAGTACTTC. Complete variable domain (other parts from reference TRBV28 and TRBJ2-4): DVKVTQSSRYLVKRTGEKVFLECVQDMDHENMFWYRQDPGLGLRLIYFSYDVKMKEKGDIPEGYSVSREKKERFSLILESASTNQTSMYLCASSPRELAKNIQYFGAGTRLSVL.

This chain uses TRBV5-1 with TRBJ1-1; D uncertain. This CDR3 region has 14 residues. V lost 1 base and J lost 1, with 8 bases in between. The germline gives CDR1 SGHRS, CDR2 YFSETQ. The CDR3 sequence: CASSLLQTNTEAFF. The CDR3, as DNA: TGCGCCAGCAGCTTGTTACAAACGAACACTGAAGCTTTCTTT.

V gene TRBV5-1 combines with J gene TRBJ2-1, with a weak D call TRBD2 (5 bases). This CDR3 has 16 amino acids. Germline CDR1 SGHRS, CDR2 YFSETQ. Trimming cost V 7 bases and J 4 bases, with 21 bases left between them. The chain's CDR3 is CASRDVGPGGYNEQFF. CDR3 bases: TGCGCCAGCCGCGATGTGGGCCCCGGAGGATACAATGAGCAGTTCTTC.

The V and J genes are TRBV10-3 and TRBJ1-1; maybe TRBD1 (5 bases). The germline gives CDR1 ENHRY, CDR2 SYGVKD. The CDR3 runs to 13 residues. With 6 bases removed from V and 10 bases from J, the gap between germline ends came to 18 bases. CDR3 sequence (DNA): TGTGCCATCAGAGGGAGGGGAAGCCGGGGAGCTTTCTTT. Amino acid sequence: CAIRGRGSRGAFF.

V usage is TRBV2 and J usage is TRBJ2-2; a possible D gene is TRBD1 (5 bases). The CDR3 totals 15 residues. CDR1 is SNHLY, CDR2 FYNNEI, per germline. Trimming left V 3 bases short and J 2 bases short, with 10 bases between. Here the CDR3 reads CASSDRQGNTGELFF. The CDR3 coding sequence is TGTGCCAGCAGTGATAGGCAGGGAAACACCGGGGAGCTGTTTTTT.

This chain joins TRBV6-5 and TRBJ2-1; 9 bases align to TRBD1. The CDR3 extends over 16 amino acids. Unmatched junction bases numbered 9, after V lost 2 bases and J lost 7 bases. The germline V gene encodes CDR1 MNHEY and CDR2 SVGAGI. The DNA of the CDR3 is TGTGCCAGCAGTTACCCATTGGGACAGGGCCGAAATGAGCAGTTCTTC. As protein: CASSYPLGQGRNEQFF.

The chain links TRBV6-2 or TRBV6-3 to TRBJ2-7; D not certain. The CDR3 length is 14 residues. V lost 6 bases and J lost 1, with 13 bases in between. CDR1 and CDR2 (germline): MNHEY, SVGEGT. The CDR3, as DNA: TGTGCCAGCAGCCCCAGGATCCTTTCCTACGAGCAGTACTTC. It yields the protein CASSPRILSYEQYF.

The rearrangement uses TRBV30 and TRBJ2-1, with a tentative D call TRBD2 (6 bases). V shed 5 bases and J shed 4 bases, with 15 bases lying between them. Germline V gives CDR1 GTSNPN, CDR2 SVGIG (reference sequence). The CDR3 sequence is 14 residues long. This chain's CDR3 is CAWEGTQNYNEQFF. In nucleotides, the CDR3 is TGTGCCTGGGAGGGGACTCAAAATTACAATGAGCAGTTCTTC.

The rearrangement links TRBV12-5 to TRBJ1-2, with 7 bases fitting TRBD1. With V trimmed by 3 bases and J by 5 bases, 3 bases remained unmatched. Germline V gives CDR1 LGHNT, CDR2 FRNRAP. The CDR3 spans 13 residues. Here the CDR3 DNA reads TGTGCTAGTGGTTTTCAGGGGGGATATGGCTACACCTTC. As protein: CASGFQGGYGYTF. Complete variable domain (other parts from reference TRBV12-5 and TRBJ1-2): DARVTQTPRHKVTEMGQEVTMRCQPILGHNTVFWYRQTMMQGLELLAYFRNRAPLDDSGMPKDRFSAEMPDATLATLKIQPSEPRDSAVYFCASGFQGGYGYTFGSGTRLTVV.

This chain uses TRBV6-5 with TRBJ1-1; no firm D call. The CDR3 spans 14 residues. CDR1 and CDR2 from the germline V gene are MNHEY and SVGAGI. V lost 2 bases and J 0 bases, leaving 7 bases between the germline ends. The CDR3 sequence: CASSYGRLNTEAFF. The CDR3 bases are TGTGCCAGCAGTTACGGCCGCTTGAACACTGAAGCTTTCTTT.

The CDR3, as DNA: TGCAGCGTGGGGACAGGGTTAACCTACGAGCAGTACTTC. This translates into CSVGTGLTYEQYF. The chain employs TRBV29-1 and TRBJ2-7, with TRBD1 matching over 9 bases. The ends lost 6 bases at V and 2 bases at J; junction bases unmatched: 5. Looked up from germline, CDR1 is SQVTM and CDR2 is ANQGSEA. This CDR3 is 13 amino acids long.

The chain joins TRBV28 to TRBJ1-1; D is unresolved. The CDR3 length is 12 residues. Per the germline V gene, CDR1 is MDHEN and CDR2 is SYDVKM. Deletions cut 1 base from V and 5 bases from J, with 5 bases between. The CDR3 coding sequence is TGTGCCAGCAGTTTATTAAATACTGAAGCTTTCTTT. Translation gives CASSLLNTEAFF.

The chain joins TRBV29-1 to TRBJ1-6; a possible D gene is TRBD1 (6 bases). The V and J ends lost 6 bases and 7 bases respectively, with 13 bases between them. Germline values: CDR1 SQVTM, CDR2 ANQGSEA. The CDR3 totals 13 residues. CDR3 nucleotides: TGCAGCGTCGCTGACAGGAGAAATTCACCCCTCCACTTT. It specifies CSVADRRNSPLHF.

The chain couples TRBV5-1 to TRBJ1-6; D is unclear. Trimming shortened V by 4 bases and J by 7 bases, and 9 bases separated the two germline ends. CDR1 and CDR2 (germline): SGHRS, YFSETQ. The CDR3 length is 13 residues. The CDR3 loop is CASSLAENSPLHF. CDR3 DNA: TGCGCCAGCAGCCTGGCAGAGAATTCACCCCTCCACTTT. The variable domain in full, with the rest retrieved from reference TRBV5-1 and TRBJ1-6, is KAGVTQTPRYLIKTRGQQVTLSCSPISGHRSVSWYQQTPGQGLQFLFEYFSETQRNKGNFPGRFSGRQFSNSRSEMNVSTLELGDSALYLCASSLAENSPLHFGNGTRLTVT.

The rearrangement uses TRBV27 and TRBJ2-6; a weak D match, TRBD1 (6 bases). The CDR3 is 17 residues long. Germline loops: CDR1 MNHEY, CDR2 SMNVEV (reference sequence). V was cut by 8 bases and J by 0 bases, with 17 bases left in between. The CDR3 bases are TGTGCCAGCGGAGATGCAGGGGCGTTCTCTGGGGCCAACGTCCTGACTTTC. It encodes CASGDAGAFSGANVLTF.

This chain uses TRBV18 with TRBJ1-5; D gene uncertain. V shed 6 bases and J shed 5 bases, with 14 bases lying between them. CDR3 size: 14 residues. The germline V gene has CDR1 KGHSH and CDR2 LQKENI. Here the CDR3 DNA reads TGTGCCAGCTCGCCGACACCAACATATCAGCCCCAGCATTTT. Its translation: CASSPTPTYQPQHF.

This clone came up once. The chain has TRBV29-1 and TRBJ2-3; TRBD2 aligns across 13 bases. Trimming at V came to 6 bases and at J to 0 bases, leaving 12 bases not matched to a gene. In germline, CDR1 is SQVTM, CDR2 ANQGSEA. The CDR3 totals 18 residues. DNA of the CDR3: TGCAGCGTACCGGGACTAGCGGGGCAAGTTACTAGCACAGATACGCAGTATTTT. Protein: CSVPGLAGQVTSTDTQYF.

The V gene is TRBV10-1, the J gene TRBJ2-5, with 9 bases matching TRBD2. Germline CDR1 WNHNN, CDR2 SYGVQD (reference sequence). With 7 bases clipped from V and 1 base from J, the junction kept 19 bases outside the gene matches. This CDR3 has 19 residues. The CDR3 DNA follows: TGCGCCAGCATTAGGGATTTGGCGGGAGGGGACCCAGGCCAAGAGACCCAGTACTTC. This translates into CASIRDLAGGDPGQETQYF.

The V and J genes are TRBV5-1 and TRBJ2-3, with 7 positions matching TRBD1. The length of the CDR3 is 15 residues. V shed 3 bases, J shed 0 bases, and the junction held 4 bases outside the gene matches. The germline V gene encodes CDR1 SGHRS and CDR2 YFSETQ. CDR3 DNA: TGCGCCAGCAGCTCCGACAGGGTTAGCACAGATACGCAGTATTTT. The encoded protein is CASSSDRVSTDTQYF.

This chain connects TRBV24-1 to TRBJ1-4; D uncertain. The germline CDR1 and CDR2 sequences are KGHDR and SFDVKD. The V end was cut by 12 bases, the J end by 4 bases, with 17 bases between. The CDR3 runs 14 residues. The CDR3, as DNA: TGTGCCTCCTCTGGACCCCATCTTAATGAAAAACTGTTTTTT. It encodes CASSGPHLNEKLFF.